This T cell receptor beta chain was observed in a study of T cell responses to AZD1222 COVID-19 vaccine. Findings of the study overall: Only 6 or 7 AZD1222 recipients tested seropositive at baseline.

Deletions cut 0 bases from V and 0 bases from J, with 10 bases between. CDR1 is SGHDT and CDR2 is YYEEEE in the germline V gene. CDR3 length: 16 residues. Only in-frame clones appear in the TCRdb table, and some are missing; sequencing was by immunoSEQ multiplex PCR. The table shows around 60,000 clones, with around 81% occurring only once. For this clone: Its antigen is unknown.

This TCR was sampled from an adult who received the AZD1222 COVID-19 vaccine. Sequencing was performed on peripheral blood, taken 28 days after the second AZD1222 dose. This chain links TRBV5-6 with TRBJ2-1, with D tentatively TRBD2 (6 bases). In nucleotides, the CDR3 is TGTGCCAGCAGCTTGGCCAAGGGAGGCTCCTACAATGAGCAGTTCTTC. It encodes CASSLAKGGSYNEQFF.